The entry below describes one T cell receptor (beta chain). Researchers ran the PCR with 60 Vbeta and 13 Jbeta primers. Clones were read by immunoSEQ multiplex PCR, and TCRdb kept only the in-frame ones, dropping some. The sample shows roughly 160,000 clones, roughly four fifths of them seen only once. This sample stems from a study of cytomegalovirus exposure and HLA in healthy donors. What was sequenced was PBMCs. The TCR comes from a woman aged 45 to 65 in good health and CMV-seronegative.

CDR3 sequence reads: CASIQGLAGGGEQFF. The CDR3 nucleotides read TGCGCCAGCATCCAGGGACTAGCGGGGGGGGGTGAGCAGTTCTTC. The chain joins TRBV5-1 to TRBJ2-1; 16 bases line up with TRBD2. The CDR3 loop spans 15 amino acids. Germline V lookup: CDR1 SGHRS, CDR2 YFSETQ. Trimming removed 6 bases from V and 9 bases from J; junction bases left unmatched: 6. The whole variable domain, remainder taken from reference TRBV5-1 and TRBJ2-1, is KAGVTQTPRYLIKTRGQQVTLSCSPISGHRSVSWYQQTPGQGLQFLFEYFSETQRNKGNFPGRFSGRQFSNSRSEMNVSTLELGDSALYLCASIQGLAGGGEQFFGPGTRLTVL.